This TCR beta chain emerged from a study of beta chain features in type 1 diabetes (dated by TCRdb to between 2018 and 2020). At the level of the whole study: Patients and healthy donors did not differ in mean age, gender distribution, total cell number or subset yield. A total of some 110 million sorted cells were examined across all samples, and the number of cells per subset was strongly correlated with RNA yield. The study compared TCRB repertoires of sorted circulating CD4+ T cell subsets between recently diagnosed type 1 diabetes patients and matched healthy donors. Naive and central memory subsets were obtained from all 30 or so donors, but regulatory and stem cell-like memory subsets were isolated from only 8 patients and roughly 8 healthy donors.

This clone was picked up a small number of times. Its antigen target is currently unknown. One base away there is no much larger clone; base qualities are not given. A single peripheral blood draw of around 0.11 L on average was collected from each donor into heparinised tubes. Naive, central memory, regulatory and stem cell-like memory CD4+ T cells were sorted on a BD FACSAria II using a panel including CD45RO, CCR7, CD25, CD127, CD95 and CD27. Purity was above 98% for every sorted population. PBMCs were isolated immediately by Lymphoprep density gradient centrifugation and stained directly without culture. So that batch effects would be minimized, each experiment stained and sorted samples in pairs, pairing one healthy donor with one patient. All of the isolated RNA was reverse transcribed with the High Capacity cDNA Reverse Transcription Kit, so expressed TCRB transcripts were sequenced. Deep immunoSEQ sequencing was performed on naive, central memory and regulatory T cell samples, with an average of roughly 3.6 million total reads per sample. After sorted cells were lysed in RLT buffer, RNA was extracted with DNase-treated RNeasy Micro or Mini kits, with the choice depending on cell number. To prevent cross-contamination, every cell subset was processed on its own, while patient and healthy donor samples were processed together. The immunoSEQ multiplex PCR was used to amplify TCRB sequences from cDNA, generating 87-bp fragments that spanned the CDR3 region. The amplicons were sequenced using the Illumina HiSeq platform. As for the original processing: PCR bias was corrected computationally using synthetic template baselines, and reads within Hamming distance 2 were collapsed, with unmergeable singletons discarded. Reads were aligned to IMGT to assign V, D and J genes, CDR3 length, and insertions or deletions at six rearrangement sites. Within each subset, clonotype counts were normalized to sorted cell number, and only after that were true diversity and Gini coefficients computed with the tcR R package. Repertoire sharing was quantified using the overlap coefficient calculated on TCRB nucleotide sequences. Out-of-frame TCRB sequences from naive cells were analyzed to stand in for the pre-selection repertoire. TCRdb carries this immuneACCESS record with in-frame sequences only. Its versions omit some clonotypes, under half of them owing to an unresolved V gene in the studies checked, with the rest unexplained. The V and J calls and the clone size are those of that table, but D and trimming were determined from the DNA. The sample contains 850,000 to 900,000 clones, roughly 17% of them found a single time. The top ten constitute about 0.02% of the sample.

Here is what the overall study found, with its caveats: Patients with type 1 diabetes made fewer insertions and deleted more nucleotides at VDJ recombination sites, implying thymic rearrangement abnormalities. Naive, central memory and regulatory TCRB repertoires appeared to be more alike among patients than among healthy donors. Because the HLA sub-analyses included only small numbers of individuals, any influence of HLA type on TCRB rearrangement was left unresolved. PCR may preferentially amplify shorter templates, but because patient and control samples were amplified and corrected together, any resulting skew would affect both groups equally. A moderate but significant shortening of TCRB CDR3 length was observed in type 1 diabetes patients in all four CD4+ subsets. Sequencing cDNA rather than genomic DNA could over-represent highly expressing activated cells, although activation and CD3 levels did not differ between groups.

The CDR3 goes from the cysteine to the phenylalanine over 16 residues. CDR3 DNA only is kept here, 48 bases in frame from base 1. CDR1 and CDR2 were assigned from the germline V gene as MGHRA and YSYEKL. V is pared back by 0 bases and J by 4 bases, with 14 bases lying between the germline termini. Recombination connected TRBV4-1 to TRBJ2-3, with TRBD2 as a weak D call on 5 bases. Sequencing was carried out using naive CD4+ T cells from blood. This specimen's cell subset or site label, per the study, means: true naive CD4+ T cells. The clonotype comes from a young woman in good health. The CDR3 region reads CASSQERTGKADTQYF. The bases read TGCGCCAGCAGCCAAGAACGTACGGGAAAGGCAGATACGCAGTATTTT.